The 25 T cell receptor beta chains below were found in one sample sequenced in a study of cytomegalovirus exposure and HLA in healthy donors. PCR involved 60 Vbeta and 13 Jbeta primers. This table comes from immunoSEQ multiplex PCR, and its TCRdb copy is limited to in-frame clones, with some not included. Among fewer than 150,000 clones listed, roughly 74% were seen once. The sample was PBMCs. These receptors originate from a woman between 50 and 59 years old in good health and CMV-seropositive.

The chain combines TRBV6-5 with TRBJ1-4; 7 bases agree with TRBD1. The junction had 10 bases not matched to a gene; V was cut back by 5 bases and J by 7 bases. Germline V lookup: CDR1 MNHEY, CDR2 SVGAGI. There are 15 residues in the CDR3. The DNA for the CDR3 is TGTGCCAGCAGTCGTGATACAGGGGTTGGTGAAAAACTGTTTTTT. Its protein product is CASSRDTGVGEKLFF.

V usage is TRBV9 and J usage is TRBJ1-4; 7 bases map to TRBD1. Looked up from germline, CDR1 is SGDLS and CDR2 is YYNGEE. V shed 3 bases, J shed 0 bases, and the junction held 2 bases outside the gene matches. The CDR3 contains 15 residues. This CDR3 is CASSAGGSTNEKLFF. CDR3 in DNA: TGTGCCAGCAGCGCAGGGGGTTCAACTAATGAAAAACTGTTTTTT.

There are a few counts of this clone. The J gene is TRBJ1-5, the V gene TRBV10-3; D gene uncertain. The V and J ends lost 3 bases and 4 bases respectively, with 7 bases between them. The CDR3 has 13 amino acids. Germline CDR1 ENHRY, CDR2 SYGVKD. The CDR3 coding sequence is TGTGCCATCAGTGAAGCCGGGAATCAGCCCCAGCATTTT. This translates into CAISEAGNQPQHF.

The chain carries TRBV11-3 and TRBJ1-1; D possibly corresponds to TRBD1 (6 bases). This CDR3 comprises 15 residues. V gave up 2 bases and J gave up 4 bases, with 14 bases separating them. From germline, CDR1 is SGHNT and CDR2 YENEEA. The CDR3 bases are TGTGCCAGCAGCTTACAGGGGCGGTTTGGCACTGAAGCTTTCTTT. This codes for CASSLQGRFGTEAFF. Combining the CDR3 with reference TRBV11-3 and TRBJ1-1 gives the whole variable domain EAGVVQSPRYKIIEKKQPVAFWCNPISGHNTLYWYLQNLGQGPELLIRYENEEAVDDSQLPKDRFSAERLKGVDSTLKIQPAELGDSAVYLCASSLQGRFGTEAFFGQGTRLTVV.

Only one count was recorded for this clone. The genes are TRBV5-1 and TRBJ2-2; the D gene is possibly TRBD1 (6 bases). Germline assignment: CDR1 SGHRS and CDR2 YFSETQ. The length of the CDR3 is 13 residues. Trimming removed 0 bases from V and 9 bases from J, with 9 bases in between. The CDR3 coding sequence is TGCGCCAGCAGCTTGGAGGGGACACGGGAGCTGTTTTTT. This translates into CASSLEGTRELFF.

The CDR3 loop reads CASSYPAGFGYTF. CDR3 bases: TGTGCCAGCAGTTACCCCGCGGGGTTCGGCTACACCTTC. The V gene is TRBV6-5, the J gene TRBJ1-2, with unresolved D. Germline loops: CDR1 MNHEY, CDR2 SVGAGI. The CDR3 has 13 amino acids. V shed 2 bases and J shed 8 bases, with 12 bases lying between them.

V and J are TRBV4-3 and TRBJ2-7; D possibly corresponds to TRBD1 (6 bases). The V end was cut by 2 bases, the J end by 7 bases, with 27 bases between. This CDR3 has 18 residues. CDR1 and CDR2 (germline): LGHNA, YSLEER. The CDR3 sequence: CASSQHAALQGQRWEQYF. For the CDR3, the DNA is TGCGCCAGCAGCCAACATGCCGCACTACAGGGTCAAAGGTGGGAGCAGTACTTC.

The V call is TRBV27, the J call TRBJ2-4; 12 bases are shared with TRBD1. The germline V gene has CDR1 MNHEY and CDR2 SMNVEV (reference sequence). CDR3 length equals 20 residues. V dropped 4 bases and J dropped 0; count of bases not matched to a gene: 13. This chain's CDR3 is CASSYAPGTGGGIAKNIQYF. The DNA of the CDR3 is TGTGCCAGCAGTTACGCACCCGGGACAGGGGGCGGGATAGCCAAAAACATTCAGTACTTC.

The count of this clone is one. This chain uses TRBV30 with TRBJ1-2, with D tentatively TRBD1 (5 bases). CDR3 length: 15 amino acids. V shed 2 bases and J shed 5 bases, with 18 bases lying between them. The V gene's germline CDR1 is GTSNPN and CDR2 SVGIG (reference sequence). The CDR3 reads CAWSMGPRNLYGYTF. For the CDR3, the DNA is TGTGCCTGGAGTATGGGGCCCCGCAACCTGTATGGCTACACCTTC.

This clone was recorded only once. The V call is TRBV5-4, the J call TRBJ2-3, with 12 bases lining up with TRBD2. The CDR3 consists of 16 residues. Trimming at V came to 4 bases and at J to 1 base, leaving 4 bases not matched to a gene. Per the germline V gene, CDR1 is SGHNT and CDR2 is YYREEE (reference sequence). This CDR3 is CASSARLAGGTDTQYF. The CDR3 DNA reads TGTGCCAGCAGCGCAAGACTAGCGGGAGGCACAGATACGCAGTATTTT.

V is TRBV29-1 and J is TRBJ2-5; 7 bases are a match to TRBD1. CDR3 length equals 14 residues. With 4 bases clipped from V and 5 bases from J, the junction kept 10 bases outside the gene matches. Germline assignment: CDR1 SQVTM and CDR2 ANQGSEA. CDR3 residues: CSVVPGGYSETQYF. CDR3 bases: TGCAGCGTTGTGCCAGGGGGTTATTCGGAGACCCAGTACTTC.

The rearrangement joins TRBV5-1 to TRBJ1-1; TRBD1 matches at 8 bases. V lost 1 base, J lost 5 bases, and 7 bases stayed unmatched. From germline, CDR1 is SGHRS and CDR2 YFSETQ. This CDR3 is 15 amino acids long. The DNA for the CDR3 is TGCGCCAGCAGCTTGTACGCAGGGGGCGGGACTGAAGCTTTCTTT. Translated: CASSLYAGGGTEAFF.

The genes are TRBV29-1 and TRBJ1-2; D not resolved. The CDR3 is 11 residues long. The germline V gene encodes CDR1 SQVTM and CDR2 ANQGSEA. V lost 6 bases and J 8 bases, leaving 13 bases between the germline ends. The CDR3 protein is CSVAVVGGYTF. DNA for the CDR3: TGCAGCGTGGCAGTAGTGGGCGGCTACACCTTC.

The chain uses TRBV23-1 and TRBJ1-1; TRBD1 aligns across 8 bases. TRBV23-1 is an open reading frame whose function is uncertain. The V and J ends lost 3 bases and 11 bases, in that order; junction bases with no gene match: 5. CDR3 length: 12 residues. CDR3 loop: CASSQSPGGAFF. The CDR3 DNA is TGCGCCAGCAGTCAGTCCCCAGGGGGCGCTTTCTTT.

This rearrangement joins TRBV28 to TRBJ1-5, with TRBD1 matching 10 bases. The ends lost 3 bases at V and 7 bases at J; junction bases unmatched: 9. The CDR3 is made up of 16 amino acids. CDR1 is MDHEN, CDR2 SYDVKM, per germline. The CDR3 loop is CASSLLPGTGEQPQHF. The CDR3 DNA follows: TGTGCCAGCAGTTTGCTTCCGGGGACAGGGGAGCAGCCCCAGCATTTT.

The chain combines TRBV7-2 with TRBJ2-3, with a tentative D call TRBD2 (5 bases). V lost 2 bases and J lost 0, with 9 bases in between. Germline lookup yields CDR1 SGHTA and CDR2 FQGNSA. This CDR3 spans 15 amino acids. The chain's CDR3 is CASSLLASSTDTQYF. CDR3 DNA: TGTGCCAGCAGCTTACTAGCTTCTAGCACAGATACGCAGTATTTT. Together with reference TRBV7-2 and TRBJ2-3, the CDR3 gives the full variable domain: GAGVSQSPSNKVTEKGKDVELRCDPISGHTALYWYRQSLGQGLEFLIYFQGNSAPDKSGLPSDRFSAERTGGSVSTLTIQRTQQEDSAVYLCASSLLASSTDTQYFGPGTRLTVL.

The chain is built from TRBV7-8 and TRBJ2-5; unclear D gene. CDR1 SGHVS and CDR2 FQNEAQ come from the germline V gene. The CDR3 has 13 amino acids. V lost 8 bases to trimming and J lost 5 bases, with 15 bases between them. Here the CDR3 DNA reads TGTGCCAGCGGTGAACAGTCTTTTGAGACCCAGTACTTC. Translating gives CASGEQSFETQYF.

The gene calls are TRBV7-9 and TRBJ1-1; tentative D call: TRBD1 (5 bases). Germline-derived CDR1 and CDR2 are SEHNR and FQNEAQ (reference sequence). The CDR3 consists of 12 residues. Trimming took off 3 bases at V and 5 bases at J, with 7 bases between the two ends. In nucleotides, the CDR3 is TGTGCCAGCAGCTTTTCAGGGACTGAAGCTTTCTTT. Protein: CASSFSGTEAFF.

The V call is TRBV2, the J call TRBJ1-5; a weak D match, TRBD1 (5 bases). The germline V gene has CDR1 SNHLY and CDR2 FYNNEI. V dropped 3 bases and J dropped 7 bases, with 13 bases sitting between them. This CDR3 has 14 amino acids. Here the CDR3 DNA reads TGTGCCAGCAGTGAGTTCAGGGAAGGGCAGCCCCAGCATTTT. As protein: CASSEFREGQPQHF.

The rearrangement links TRBV19 to TRBJ1-5; D not resolved. Looked up from germline, CDR1 is LNHDA and CDR2 is SQIVND (reference sequence). V lost 1 base to trimming and J lost 5 bases, with 12 bases between them. This CDR3 has 15 residues. The CDR3 is CASSIVPGLHQPQHF. For the CDR3, the DNA is TGTGCCAGTAGTATAGTACCGGGTCTTCATCAGCCCCAGCATTTT.

The rearrangement links TRBV5-6 to TRBJ2-7, with D uncertain. V was clipped by 1 base and J by 4 bases, with 9 bases between them. This CDR3 has 13 residues. The germline gives CDR1 SGHDT, CDR2 YYEEEE. The CDR3 DNA reads as TGTGCCAGCAGCTTGACCTCTAGATACGAGCAGTACTTC. As protein: CASSLTSRYEQYF.

The chain carries TRBV10-3 and TRBJ1-6; TRBD1 might be the D (5 bases). V lost 0 bases and J 10 bases, leaving 13 bases between the germline ends. The germline V gene has CDR1 ENHRY and CDR2 SYGVKD. The CDR3 has 15 amino acids. As DNA, the CDR3 is TGTGCCATCAGTGAGTCAGACAGTAGAAGATCACCCCTCCACTTT. It translates to CAISESDSRRSPLHF.

This clone was picked up a small number of times. The gene calls are TRBV7-9 and TRBJ2-3, with TRBD2 identical over 9 bases. The CDR3 contains 17 residues. V shed 3 bases and J 2 bases; nucleotides not matched to a gene: 9. The germline gives CDR1 SEHNR, CDR2 FQNEAQ (reference sequence). CDR3 in amino acids: CASSLGQASGDTDTQYF. The CDR3 DNA sequence: TGTGCCAGCAGCTTGGGTCAGGCTAGCGGGGACACAGATACGCAGTATTTT.

The rearrangement uses TRBV4-2 and TRBJ2-7; 11 positions match TRBD2. In germline, CDR1 is LGHNA, CDR2 YNFKEQ. The CDR3 is made up of 14 amino acids. The ends lost 4 bases at V and 3 bases at J; junction bases unmatched: 2. The CDR3 reads CASSPLAGDYEQYF. The CDR3, as DNA: TGTGCCAGCAGCCCACTAGCGGGAGACTACGAGCAGTACTTC.

This clone was found a few times. This chain joins TRBV7-2 and TRBJ2-7; D uncertain. Germline-derived CDR1 and CDR2 are SGHTA and FQGNSA. This CDR3 is 13 amino acids long. V lost 1 base and J lost 8, with 12 bases in between. CDR3 amino acids: CASSLGVAGKQYF. In DNA form, the CDR3 reads TGTGCCAGCAGCTTAGGGGTGGCAGGAAAGCAGTACTTC.